The 26 T cell receptor beta chains below all came from one sample that was sequenced in a study of post-analysis software for immune sequencing data. Regarding the study as a whole: Five or six TRBV segments, TRBV5-6, TRBV5-1 and TRBV20-1 among them, were found more frequent in patients than controls.

TCR beta cDNA libraries included unique molecular identifiers. TCRdb re-analysed the PCR reads in MiXCR, keeping a single row per CDR3 protein. Counted here are roughly 600,000 distinct CDR3 sequences, 44% occurring once; the ten biggest clones make up about 1.5%. These receptors have no identified antigens. The sequenced material came from blood. These receptors all come from a girl under 18 with multiple sclerosis.

The rearrangement uses TRBV9 and TRBJ1-5; tentatively, D is TRBD1 (5 bases). V was trimmed by 3 bases and J by 10 bases, leaving 14 bases between them. The CDR3 extends over 13 amino acids. The germline gives CDR1 SGDLS, CDR2 YYNGEE. CDR3 nucleotide sequence: TGTGCCAGCAGCGGAATGTTTGGGGGACCCCAGCATTTT. It is translated as CASSGMFGGPQHF.

This clonotype showed up just a few times. The chain links TRBV7-9 to TRBJ2-7; D gene uncertain. Trimming removed 5 bases at V and 1 base at J, with 6 bases between. CDR1 and CDR2 from the germline V gene are SEHNR and FQNEAQ (reference sequence). This CDR3 is 12 amino acids long. The CDR3 loop reads CASSKGSYEQYF. The CDR3 DNA is TGTGCCAGCAGCAAGGGATCCTACGAGCAGTACTTC.

V and J are TRBV6-2 or TRBV6-3 and TRBJ2-7; D remains unclear. The ends were cut back, 6 bases at V and 0 bases at J, with 15 bases in the middle. CDR3 length equals 15 residues. Germline V lookup: CDR1 MNHEY, CDR2 SVGEGT. Here the CDR3 reads CASSPRPRSSYEQYF. CDR3 coding DNA: TGTGCCAGCAGCCCCAGGCCACGCAGCTCCTACGAGCAGTACTTC.

Concerning this clonotype itself: A read error is likely, as this CDR3 ends without the conserved phenylalanine or tryptophan. This chain joins TRBV7-2 and TRBJ2-7, with D possibly matching TRBD1 (5 bases). CDR1 and CDR2 from the germline V gene are SGHTA and FQGNSA. The CDR3 consists of 14 residues. Trimming took off 1 base at V and 4 bases at J, with 11 bases between the two ends. This chain's CDR3 is CASSLGRVAYEQYL. In nucleotides, the CDR3 is TGTGCCAGCAGCTTAGGCAGGGTCGCGTACGAGCAGTACTTA.

This clonotype was seen only a few times. Here the CDR3 reads CATSGAEEQYF. CDR3 bases: TGTGCCACCTCGGGGGCGGAAGAGCAGTACTTC. The chain uses TRBV10-3 and TRBJ2-7, with D possibly being TRBD1 or TRBD2 (6 bases each). Between the trimmed V and J ends, which lost 10 bases and 7 bases, there was a span of 14 bases. Germline assignment: CDR1 ENHRY and CDR2 SYGVKD. There are 11 residues in the CDR3.

This clonotype has just a few counts. The chain joins TRBV7-4 to TRBJ2-1; 7 nucleotides align to TRBD1. Germline-derived CDR1 and CDR2 are SGHVT and SQSDAQ. The ends lost 5 bases at V and 8 bases at J; junction bases unmatched: 6. This CDR3 is built from 13 residues. The CDR3 coding sequence is TGTGCCAGCAGCCTAAGGGGGCGGGATGAGCAGTTCTTC. Translating it yields CASSLRGRDEQFF.

The V call is TRBV12-3 or TRBV12-4, the J call TRBJ2-7; D gene ambiguous. The CDR3 length is 16 residues. V was trimmed by 0 bases and J by 6 bases, leaving 18 bases between them. The CDR3 DNA is TGTGCCAGCAGTTTAGCCCAAGGCCGTATAACGCTCGAGCAGTACTTC. It is translated as CASSLAQGRITLEQYF.

The sample holds many counts of this clonotype. This chain connects TRBV5-6 to TRBJ2-3, with 7 bases that match TRBD1. This CDR3 is 14 amino acids long. After removal of 5 bases from V and 0 bases from J, the junction contained 3 bases not matched to a gene. The germline CDR1 and CDR2 sequences are SGHDT and YYEEEE. The CDR3 DNA sequence: TGTGCCAGCAGTCCGGGACAGAGCACAGATACGCAGTATTTT. This translates into CASSPGQSTDTQYF.

This clonotype has only a few counts. The rearrangement uses TRBV5-1 and TRBJ2-1; 9 bases agree with TRBD2. V trimming: 7 bases; J trimming: 8 bases; junction bases outside the gene matches: 7. In germline, CDR1 is SGHRS, CDR2 YFSETQ. The CDR3 consists of 13 residues. The CDR3 DNA sequence: TGCGCCAGCGGTCTAGCGGGAATCGATGAGCAGTTCTTC. Translating it yields CASGLAGIDEQFF.

CDR3 bases: TGTGCCAGCAGCTTCTCCCACACTGAAGCTTTCTTT. Translation: CASSFSHTEAFF. The chain has TRBV7-2 and TRBJ1-1; D remains ambiguous. CDR3 length: 12 amino acids. The V gene lost 3 bases and the J gene lost 3 bases, with 5 bases spanning the gap. Germline CDR1 and CDR2: SGHTA and FQGNSA.

This clonotype was picked up a small number of times. This chain joins TRBV7-6 and TRBJ2-7; a possible D gene is TRBD1 (6 bases). Germline V lookup: CDR1 SGHVS, CDR2 FNYEAQ. Trimming removed 5 bases from V and 3 bases from J, with 17 bases in between. The CDR3 is 15 amino acids. CDR3 protein: CASSPQKRGGYEQYF. CDR3 sequence (DNA): TGTGCCAGCAGCCCCCAGAAGAGAGGGGGCTACGAGCAGTACTTC.

The V gene is TRBV29-1, the J gene TRBJ1-1, with D maybe TRBD1 (6 bases). The V and J ends lost 6 bases and 1 base respectively, with 12 bases between them. Germline V lookup: CDR1 SQVTM, CDR2 ANQGSEA. This CDR3 comprises 13 residues. CDR3 nucleotide sequence: TGCAGCGTAGCCAGACAGGCGAACACTGAAGCTTTCTTT. Protein sequence: CSVARQANTEAFF.

The V gene is TRBV6-1, the J gene TRBJ1-2; tentative D call: TRBD1 (5 bases). The V gene's germline CDR1 is MNHNS and CDR2 SASEGT. CDR3 length: 13 amino acids. V dropped 8 bases and J dropped 4 bases, with 14 bases sitting between them. As DNA, the CDR3 is TGTGCCAGCGTACATGGGGGGACCTATGGCTACACCTTC. The encoded protein is CASVHGGTYGYTF.

This clonotype was detected only once. V is TRBV10-3 and J is TRBJ2-6; a possible D gene is TRBD1 (6 bases). Germline assignment: CDR1 ENHRY and CDR2 SYGVKD. V was cut by 1 base and J by 2 bases, with 9 bases left in between. The CDR3 loop spans 16 amino acids. The CDR3 DNA reads TGTGCCATCAGTGAGTTGGGGGCGCCTGGGGCCAACGTCCTGACTTTC. Translated: CAISELGAPGANVLTF.

This clonotype was observed a few times. The V and J genes are TRBV5-1 and TRBJ2-7; D not resolved. The CDR3 is made up of 12 amino acids. Germline values: CDR1 SGHRS, CDR2 YFSETQ. Trimming removed 4 bases at V and 6 bases at J, with 11 bases between. CDR3: CASSPNIGEQYF. CDR3 DNA sequence: TGCGCCAGCAGCCCTAATATTGGCGAGCAGTACTTC.

The genes are TRBV12-3 or TRBV12-4 and TRBJ2-7, with 8 positions matching TRBD1. The length of the CDR3 is 16 residues. The J segment lost 0 bases and the V segment lost 4 bases, leaving 8 bases of the junction unmatched. CDR3 in DNA: TGTGCCAGCAGTTCCCAGGACAGGGATAACTCCTACGAGCAGTACTTC. This codes for CASSSQDRDNSYEQYF.

The CDR3: CASSDRTSGGQGTQYF. The CDR3 nucleotides read TGTGCCAGCAGTGATCGGACTAGCGGGGGCCAGGGGACCCAGTACTTC. The V and J genes are TRBV27 and TRBJ2-5; 13 positions match TRBD2. J gave up 7 bases and V 5 bases, and 10 bases lay outside the gene matches. The CDR3 is 16 residues long. Germline lookup yields CDR1 MNHEY and CDR2 SMNVEV (reference sequence).

The genes are TRBV20-1 and TRBJ2-7; D gene unclear. V dropped 0 bases and J dropped 0 bases, with 12 bases sitting between them. Germline V gene sequence: CDR1 DFQATT, CDR2 SNEGSKA (reference sequence). The CDR3 is 15 residues long. The DNA for the CDR3 is TGCAGTGCTAGAGATCCCCGATCAACCTCCTACGAGCAGTACTTC. Encoded protein: CSARDPRSTSYEQYF.

The gene calls are TRBV3-1 and TRBJ2-3; D remains ambiguous. V lost 0 bases to trimming and J lost 0 bases, with 7 bases between them. The CDR3 extends over 15 amino acids. Germline-derived CDR1 and CDR2 are LGHDT and YNNKEL (reference sequence). CDR3 residues: CASSQDASSTDTQYF. DNA of the CDR3: TGTGCCAGCAGCCAAGACGCGTCTAGCACAGATACGCAGTATTTT.

The CDR3 spells CSAQREQGITEAFF. For the CDR3, the DNA is TGCAGTGCCCAAAGGGAACAGGGGATCACTGAAGCTTTCTTT. The chain carries TRBV20-1 and TRBJ1-1; 7 nucleotides align to TRBD1. CDR1 and CDR2 (germline): DFQATT, SNEGSKA (reference sequence). The ends lost 6 bases at V and 4 bases at J; junction bases unmatched: 11. The CDR3 totals 14 residues.

This clonotype occurred a few times. J is TRBJ1-1 and V is TRBV18, with D possibly TRBD1 on 6 matching bases. The CDR3 runs 17 residues. In germline, CDR1 is KGHSH, CDR2 LQKENI. Trimming took off 1 base at V and 3 bases at J, with 18 bases between the two ends. The DNA of the CDR3 is TGTGCCAGCTCACCACGGGCCAGGGGCGTGAGGGACACTGAAGCTTTCTTT. As protein: CASSPRARGVRDTEAFF.

The sample holds many counts of this clonotype. CDR3 DNA sequence: TGTGCCAGCAGCTTAGTGTTGGGGAGCTCCTACGAGCAGTACTTC. Protein: CASSLVLGSSYEQYF. V is TRBV7-8 and J is TRBJ2-7; possible D gene TRBD2, 5 bases. V was shortened by 1 base and J by 0 bases, with 10 bases between the two germline ends. Germline CDR1 SGHVS, CDR2 FQNEAQ. The CDR3 sequence is 15 residues long.

V is TRBV6-5 and J is TRBJ1-6; D perhaps matches TRBD1 (5 bases). V was cut by 2 bases and J by 8 bases, with 7 bases left in between. CDR1 and CDR2 (germline): MNHEY, SVGAGI. The CDR3 is 13 amino acids. The CDR3, as DNA: TGTGCCAGCAGTTACCCCAGGGATTCACCCCTCCACTTT. Residues: CASSYPRDSPLHF.

V and J are TRBV10-3 and TRBJ2-2, with 8 positions matching TRBD1. Losses at the gene ends were 4 bases for V and 5 bases for J; bases not matched to a gene: 6. Germline CDR1 is ENHRY and CDR2 is SYGVKD. This CDR3 region has 15 residues. CDR3 in DNA: TGTGCCATCAGTGTAGGGGGACAGGTGACCGGGGAGCTGTTTTTT. It translates to CAISVGGQVTGELFF.

This clonotype has a single count. This is likely a read error, given that the CDR3 carries no conserved phenylalanine or tryptophan at its end. The chain carries TRBV12-3 or TRBV12-4 and TRBJ2-7; 13 bases fit TRBD2. CDR3 size: 15 residues. V trimming: 5 bases; J trimming: 3 bases; junction bases outside the gene matches: 4. The CDR3 is CASSRTSGSGYEQYS. The CDR3 DNA follows: TGTGCCAGCAGTAGGACTAGCGGGAGCGGCTACGAGCAGTACTCC.

This clonotype has just a few counts. J is TRBJ2-7 and V is TRBV6-6; D possibly matches TRBD1 or TRBD2 (5 bases each). Trimming shortened V by 7 bases and J by 2 bases, and 15 bases separated the two germline ends. This CDR3 spans 14 amino acids. The germline CDR1 and CDR2 sequences are MNHNY and SVGAGI (reference sequence). The CDR3, as DNA: TGTGCCAGCACCAACTCGGGACCGACCTACGAGCAGTACTTC. Protein sequence: CASTNSGPTYEQYF.